These T cell receptor beta chains were read from a single sample in a study of CD8+CD57+ T cells in acquired aplastic anemia. A single record per CDR3 protein comes from TCRdb applying MiXCR to the reads. Of 150,000 to 200,000 distinct CDR3 sequences listed, less than 65% were seen once; the top ten hold around 45%. The material sequenced was sorted CD4+, CD8+, or CD8+CD57+ T cells (not recorded which) from PBMCs. The source is a human donor with severe aplastic anemia or a healthy control (not recorded which). CDR3s include the opening cysteine and the closing phenylalanine or tryptophan. The D gene is left open where the match is weak. Part of the rows lack a size; the others show once, few, many or a class for expanded clones.

TGCGCCAGCAGCCCGGAACAGGGGGCACACGAGCAGTACTTC CASSPEQGAHEQYF NA TRBJ2-7 TRBV5-1 TRBD1
TGCAGTGCTTTCGGCAGGGGGCCCTATGGCTGCACCTTC CSAFGRGPYGCTF NA TRBJ1-2 TRBV20-1 TRBD1
TGTGCCAGCAGCCAAGTACGGGACAGGGGTCTTCAGGACTATGGCTACACCTTC CASSQVRDRGLQDYGYTF NA TRBJ1-2 TRBV3-1 TRBD1
TGTGCCACCAGTGATTGGGGACAAGGAGACTACAATGAGCAGTTCTTC CATSDWGQGDYNEQFF NA TRBJ2-1 TRBV24-1 NA
TGTGCCAGCAGCTTTCCGGGGTCCCAAGAGACCCAGTACTTC CASSFPGSQETQYF NA TRBJ2-5 TRBV5-6 NA
TGTGCCAGCAGCTCGGGACACAGCTCAAACTATGGCTACACCTTC CASSSGHSSNYGYTF many TRBJ1-2 TRBV9 NA
TGTGCCAGCAGCTTGGGGCTACGCGTTTGGGAGCAGTACTTC CASSLGLRVWEQYF many TRBJ2-7 TRBV5-6 NA
TGTGCCAGCAGCTTAGGAGTTAGGAGACGGCAAGAGACCCAGTACTTC CASSLGVRRRQETQYF NA TRBJ2-5 TRBV7-2 NA
TGTGCCAGCAGTCCTAACGGGGGTGGGTCCTACGAGCAGTACTTC CASSPNGGGSYEQYF once TRBJ2-7 TRBV2 NA
TGTGCCACCGGGGGGAAAAGCACAGATACGCAGTATTTT CATGGKSTDTQYF few TRBJ2-3 TRBV24-1 NA
TGTGCCAGCAGCCCGGAGGGGGGGGAGCAGTACTTC CASSPEGGEQYF many TRBJ2-7 TRBV13 NA
TGCAGTGCTAGCCGGACGTTGAGCACAGATACGCAGTATTTT CSASRTLSTDTQYF NA TRBJ2-3 TRBV20-1 NA
TGTGCCATCAGTGAGTCTGTTAAAGAAAAACTGTTTTTT CAISESVKEKLFF NA TRBJ1-4 TRBV10-3 NA
TGTGCCAGCAGTGCTGGCGGCCTCACAGATACGCAGTATTTT CASSAGGLTDTQYF once TRBJ2-3 TRBV6-4 NA
TGTGCCAGCAGCGTAGATGGCGTCCAAGAGACCCAGTACTTC CASSVDGVQETQYF few TRBJ2-5 TRBV9 NA
TGTGCCAGCAGTCACGCACGGCAACGGAAGAGTCTCGAGCAGTACTTC CASSHARQRKSLEQYF NA TRBJ2-7 TRBV11-2 NA
TGTGCCAGCAGCCTACGCAGGGATACCGGGGAGCTGTTTTTT CASSLRRDTGELFF NA TRBJ2-2 TRBV7-8 NA
TGTGCCAGCAGCTTGGGGACAGCAAACTACGAGCAGTACTTC CASSLGTANYEQYF NA TRBJ2-7 TRBV7-2 TRBD1
TGTGCTAGCAGCTTAGGTCGGGGCTCTAGCACAGATACGCAGTATTTT CASSLGRGSSTDTQYF NA TRBJ2-3 TRBV7-7 NA
TGTGCCATAAGACAGGATGGTGGGGCCAACGTCCTGACTTTC CAIRQDGGANVLTF few TRBJ2-6 TRBV10-3 NA
TGTGCCAGCGGCGGAAACACTGAAGCTTTCTTT CASGGNTEAFF NA TRBJ1-1 TRBV2 NA
TGTGCCAGCAGCTTAGATCCCGCGGAGACCCAGAACTTC CASSLDPAETQNF NA TRBJ2-5 TRBV7-6 NA
TGTGCCACCAGCAGAGCAGACGGGACGGTAGCCAAAAACATTCAGTACTTC CATSRADGTVAKNIQYF once TRBJ2-4 TRBV15 NA
TGTGCCAGCAGCATACAGGGGAACAATCAGCCCCAGCATTTT CASSIQGNNQPQHF many TRBJ1-5 TRBV5-6 TRBD1
TGCGCCAGCAGCTTGGCCCCACAGGGGGCTAATGAAAAACTGTTTTTT CASSLAPQGANEKLFF once TRBJ1-4 TRBV5-1 TRBD1
TGTGCCAGCAGTGCTGGGAGTAGCATGCAAGAGACCCAGTACTTC CASSAGSSMQETQYF NA TRBJ2-5 TRBV2 NA
TGTGCCAGTTCAAGGGGGCACGAGCAGTACTTC CASSRGHEQYF NA TRBJ2-7 TRBV9 TRBD1
TGTGCCAGCACCCTGTCCTTCAACTATGGCTACACCTTC CASTLSFNYGYTF NA TRBJ1-2 TRBV5-1 NA
TGTGCCAGCAGCCCCGGGACTAGCACTTTAGATACACAGTATTTT CASSPGTSTLDTQYF NA TRBJ2-3 TRBV7-3 TRBD2
TGTGCCAGCGGGGGGAAAGAATCACCCCTCCACTTT CASGGKESPLHF once TRBJ1-6 TRBV4-2 NA
TGTGCCAGTAGTATCGACGGGGAGAGTGAAAAACTGTTTTTT CASSIDGESEKLFF many TRBJ1-4 TRBV19 NA
TGTGCCAGCAGCTTTATCGACGCTGGAAACACCATATATTTT CASSFIDAGNTIYF many TRBJ1-3 TRBV7-9 NA
TGCGCCAGCAGCTTGGTCCAGGGCGAAGCTTTCTTT CASSLVQGEAFF few TRBJ1-1 TRBV5-1 NA
TGTGCCAGCAGCTCTGGGACATTCCTCTCTGGGGCCAACGTCCTGACTTTC CASSSGTFLSGANVLTF many TRBJ2-6 TRBV5-5 NA
TGTGCCAGCAGCCTATTCGGGACAGCAGACACTGAAGCTTTCTTT CASSLFGTADTEAFF NA TRBJ1-1 TRBV7-9 TRBD1
TGTGCCAGCAGCTTAGAGTGGGGCCAGTCACCCCTCCACTTT CASSLEWGQSPLHF NA TRBJ1-6 TRBV7-2 NA
TGCAGCGTCGAGACAGGGGGGGACTATGGCTACACCTTC CSVETGGDYGYTF few TRBJ1-2 TRBV29-1 TRBD1
TGTGCCAGTAGTATAGTAGCGGCCCATGAGCAGTTCTTC CASSIVAAHEQFF many TRBJ2-1 TRBV19 NA
TGTGCCAGCGACGGGGGGGCAACAGATACGCAGTATTTT CASDGGATDTQYF many TRBJ2-3 TRBV9 TRBD2
TGTGCCAGCAGCTTAAAGAGGGCTAGCGGGCCGGAGCAGTTCTTC CASSLKRASGPEQFF NA TRBJ2-1 TRBV13 TRBD2
TGTGCCAGCAGCCGGGACAGGGGGCGCCGACTGTTTTTT CASSRDRGRRLFF few TRBJ1-4 TRBV7-6 TRBD1
TGCAGCGTTGAAGGGGCGTGGAAAGGTGACTATGGCTACACCTTC CSVEGAWKGDYGYTF NA TRBJ1-2 TRBV29-1 NA
TGTGCCACCAGTGAAGACAGAAATGGCTACACCTTC CATSEDRNGYTF NA TRBJ1-2 TRBV24-1 NA
TGCGCCAGCAGCTTAGGAGCGGGAGGGAATAAGCGCCCCTACGAGCAGTACTTC CASSLGAGGNKRPYEQYF NA TRBJ2-7 TRBV5-1 TRBD2
TGTGCCAGCAGTTTAAATCCTACACGACTAGCGGGGGTGTACAATGAGCAGTTCTTC CASSLNPTRLAGVYNEQFF many TRBJ2-1 TRBV7-3 TRBD2
TGTGCCAGCAGCCCAAATCTGGGTGGGGGCTACACCTTC CASSPNLGGGYTF NA TRBJ1-2 TRBV7-9 NA
TGTGCCAGCAGTGATCGCGATGTAGATACGCAGTATTTT CASSDRDVDTQYF NA TRBJ2-3 TRBV9 NA
TGCAGTGCTGGGGATGGACAGGGGGACCACTACGAGCAGTACTTC CSAGDGQGDHYEQYF few TRBJ2-7 TRBV20-1 TRBD1
TGTGCCAGTAGTAGGGGCGGGGGCACCTACGAGCAGTACTTC CASSRGGGTYEQYF NA TRBJ2-7 TRBV19 NA
TGTGCCAGCAGCGGTCAGGGGTCCTACGAGCAGTACTTC CASSGQGSYEQYF many TRBJ2-7 TRBV9 NA
TGTGCCAGCAGCTTATCCCAGGGGGAGCAGTACTTC CASSLSQGEQYF NA TRBJ2-7 TRBV5-1 NA
TGTGCCAGCAGTCTCGCTCGGACAGACACTGAAGCTTTCTTT CASSLARTDTEAFF NA TRBJ1-1 TRBV6-5 NA
TGCAGTGCTAGAGATCCTCGGAGTTCTGGAAACACCATATATTTT CSARDPRSSGNTIYF NA TRBJ1-3 TRBV20-1 NA
TGTGCCAGCAGTTACTCCTGGGGTAGGGGGAATGAAAAACTGTTTTTT CASSYSWGRGNEKLFF NA TRBJ1-4 TRBV6-6 NA